The 9 T cell receptor beta chains below come from one sample, sequenced in a study of cytomegalovirus exposure and HLA in healthy donors. PCR employed 60 Vbeta and 13 Jbeta primers. TCRdb keeps only in-frame clones here, not all; method: immunoSEQ multiplex PCR. The table lists 100,000 to 150,000 clones, 77% of them singletons. Material: PBMCs. Receptor source: a woman between 40 and 55 years old in good health and CMV-seropositive.

V and J are TRBV7-9 and TRBJ1-3, with D perhaps TRBD1 (6 bases). CDR1 and CDR2 from the germline V gene are SEHNR and FQNEAQ (reference sequence). V shed 3 bases and J shed 2 bases, with 11 bases lying between them. The CDR3 covers 15 residues. CDR3 nucleotide sequence: TGTGCCAGCAGCTTGCAGGGGTCCGCTGGAAACACCATATATTTT. Translating gives CASSLQGSAGNTIYF.

The rearrangement links TRBV5-1 to TRBJ2-3, with 9 bases fitting TRBD2. The CDR3 totals 15 residues. The germline V gene has CDR1 SGHRS and CDR2 YFSETQ. J gave up 5 bases and V 4 bases, and 8 bases lay outside the gene matches. Written as DNA, the CDR3 is TGCGCCAGCAGCCCCCCCACAGCGGGAGGAGATACGCAGTATTTT. Translation: CASSPPTAGGDTQYF.

The chain joins TRBV4-2 to TRBJ2-3; TRBD2 matches at 10 bases. The length of the CDR3 is 16 residues. Germline values: CDR1 LGHNA, CDR2 YNFKEQ. Trimming took 6 bases from V and 0 from J; bases not matched to a gene: 6. The CDR3 region has the DNA TGTGCCAGCAGAAGTCTAGCGGGAGTGAGCACAGATACGCAGTATTTT. Its translation is CASRSLAGVSTDTQYF.

This chain uses TRBV6-1 with TRBJ1-2; D is possibly TRBD1 (6 bases). V lost 3 bases and J 5 bases, leaving 10 bases between the germline ends. Germline lookup yields CDR1 MNHNS and CDR2 SASEGT. The CDR3 runs 13 residues. The CDR3 sequence: CASSDQGIYGYTF. CDR3 in DNA: TGTGCCAGCAGTGATCAGGGGATATATGGCTACACCTTC.

For this clone: At the DNA level, this CDR3 is encoded by other sequences in the same sample as well. The J gene is TRBJ2-5, the V gene TRBV11-2, with 11 bases that match TRBD1. CDR1 SGHAT and CDR2 FQNNGV come from the germline V gene. The CDR3 contains 14 residues. V dropped 4 bases and J dropped 4; count of bases not matched to a gene: 2. Here the CDR3 DNA reads TGTGCCAGCAGCTCGGGACAGGGGGGAGAGACCCAGTACTTC. As protein: CASSSGQGGETQYF.

The gene calls are TRBV10-1 and TRBJ2-3, with 11 positions matching TRBD1. The junction had 3 bases not matched to a gene; V was cut back by 6 bases and J by 4 bases. Germline values: CDR1 WNHNN, CDR2 SYGVQD (reference sequence). The CDR3 contains 14 residues. CDR3 in DNA: TGCGCCAGCAGCCGGGACAGGGGGTCAGATACGCAGTATTTT. Translating gives CASSRDRGSDTQYF.

The chain links TRBV2 to TRBJ2-3, with 9 bases lining up with TRBD1. CDR1 is SNHLY, CDR2 FYNNEI, per germline. CDR3 length: 15 residues. The ends lost 4 bases at V and 9 bases at J; junction bases unmatched: 11. CDR3 loop: CASSAGTGKGMTQYF. Written as DNA, the CDR3 is TGTGCCAGCAGTGCCGGGACAGGGAAGGGCATGACGCAGTATTTT.

This clone has a handful of counts. The chain uses TRBV6-1 and TRBJ1-2; tentatively, D is TRBD1 (5 bases). CDR1 and CDR2 from the germline V gene are MNHNS and SASEGT. This CDR3 has 11 residues. V was shortened by 3 bases and J by 8 bases, with 7 bases between the two germline ends. This chain's CDR3 is CASSEGGGYTF. The CDR3 bases are TGTGCCAGCAGTGAGGGGGGGGGCTACACCTTC.

For the CDR3, the DNA is TGTGCCAGCAGTTACAGCGGGGACACCGGGGAGCTGTTTTTT. Amino acids: CASSYSGDTGELFF. The rearrangement links TRBV6-5 to TRBJ2-2, with 7 bases that match TRBD2. The CDR3 has 14 amino acids. Germline CDR1 reads MNHEY; CDR2 reads SVGAGI. V was clipped by 2 bases and J by 3 bases; unmatched bases: 0.